A selection of T cell receptor beta chains follows, all from one sample in a study of Graves' ophthalmopathy and Graves' hyperthyroidism. A single record per CDR3 protein comes from TCRdb applying MiXCR to the multiplex PCR reads. The top ten hold around 10% of the sample, which has around 1.1 million distinct CDR3 sequences, roughly two fifths seen once. Specimen: peripheral blood or thyroid tissue (not recorded which). The receptors stem from an adult man with Graves' hyperthyroidism. Both conserved end residues are part of each CDR3. Fields, in order: clone size, V gene, D gene, J gene, CDR3 protein, CDR3 DNA. D genes are given only for firm matches. Expanded clones get a size class; other rows say once, few or many, or leave the size out.

size: many
V: TRBV7-8
D: NA
J: TRBJ1-5
CDR3: CATITAGQPQHF
DNA: TGTGCCACTATTACTGCGGGCCAGCCCCAGCATTTT

size: few
V: TRBV2
D: NA
J: TRBJ1-3
CDR3: CASMANSGNTIYF
DNA: TGTGCCAGCATGGCCAACTCTGGAAACACCATATATTTT

size: NA
V: TRBV9
D: TRBD2
J: TRBJ2-2
CDR3: CASSFHPSGGLGGELFF
DNA: TGTGCCAGCAGCTTCCACCCGAGCGGGGGCCTCGGGGGGGAGCTGTTTTTT

size: NA
V: TRBV29-1
D: TRBD1
J: TRBJ1-1
CDR3: CSGGQGYEAFF
DNA: TGCAGCGGAGGACAGGGATATGAAGCTTTCTTT

size: NA
V: TRBV14
D: NA
J: TRBJ2-5
CDR3: CASSQGHGYQETQYF
DNA: TGTGCCAGCAGCCAGGGTCACGGGTACCAAGAGACCCAGTACTTC

size: many
V: TRBV11-2
D: TRBD1
J: TRBJ1-2
CDR3: CASSTRQGPNYGYTF
DNA: TGTGCCAGCAGCACAAGACAGGGCCCTAACTATGGCTACACCTTC

size: few
V: TRBV3-1
D: TRBD1
J: TRBJ1-1
CDR3: CASSIRDSEAFF
DNA: TGTGCCAGCAGCATCCGGGACAGTGAAGCTTTCTTT

size: many
V: TRBV9
D: NA
J: TRBJ1-4
CDR3: CASSVRDGNEKLFF
DNA: TGTGCCAGCAGCGTACGGGACGGTAATGAAAAACTGTTTTTT

size: NA
V: TRBV15
D: NA
J: TRBJ2-6
CDR3: CATSSPQGWTGANVLTF
DNA: TGTGCCACCAGCAGTCCACAGGGTTGGACCGGGGCCAACGTCCTGACTTTC

size: many
V: TRBV13
D: NA
J: TRBJ2-7
CDR3: CASSYPSANYEQYF
DNA: TGTGCCAGCAGCTATCCTAGTGCCAACTACGAGCAGTACTTC

size: NA
V: TRBV25-1
D: NA
J: TRBJ2-7
CDR3: CASSGPRTLVHYEQYF
DNA: TGTGCCAGCAGTGGACCGAGGACACTTGTCCACTACGAGCAGTACTTC

size: many
V: TRBV3-1
D: TRBD1
J: TRBJ1-6
CDR3: CASSPGTGASPLHF
DNA: TGTGCCAGCAGCCCCGGGACAGGGGCATCCCCCCTCCACTTT

size: many
V: TRBV5-1
D: TRBD1
J: TRBJ1-1
CDR3: CASSLGDRNTEAFF
DNA: TGTGCCAGCAGCTTAGGGGACAGGAACACTGAAGCTTTCTTT

size: few
V: TRBV20-1
D: TRBD2
J: TRBJ2-5
CDR3: CSARPLAGGQETQYF
DNA: TGCAGTGCTAGGCCACTAGCGGGGGGTCAAGAGACCCAGTACTTC

size: many
V: TRBV7-9
D: TRBD1
J: TRBJ2-7
CDR3: CASSSSERQGVFYEQYF
DNA: TGTGCCAGCAGCTCCTCCGAAAGACAGGGGGTATTCTACGAGCAGTACTTC

size: many
V: TRBV29-1
D: TRBD1
J: TRBJ1-3
CDR3: CSASDRTRSGNTIYF
DNA: TGCAGCGCGTCGGACAGGACCCGCTCTGGAAACACCATATATTTT

size: NA
V: TRBV28
D: NA
J: TRBJ2-2
CDR3: CASGPISGELFF
DNA: TGTGCCAGCGGCCCGATTTCCGGGGAGCTGTTTTTT

size: few
V: TRBV4-1
D: NA
J: TRBJ1-3
CDR3: CASSQGVRLLPPGNTIYF
DNA: TGCGCCAGCAGCCAAGGGGTGAGATTGTTGCCACCTGGAAACACCATATATTTT

size: NA
V: TRBV7-2
D: NA
J: TRBJ1-5
CDR3: CASSLEQHQHF
DNA: TGTGCCAGCAGCTTAGAACAGCACCAGCATTTT

size: few
V: TRBV7-7
D: TRBD1
J: TRBJ2-5
CDR3: CASSSTDRDQETQYF
DNA: TGTGCCAGCAGCTCAACAGACAGGGACCAAGAGACCCAGTACTTC

size: many
V: TRBV7-8
D: NA
J: TRBJ2-7
CDR3: CASSMDLLEQYF
DNA: TGTGCCAGCAGCATGGACCTTCTCGAGCAGTACTTC

size: many
V: TRBV2
D: NA
J: TRBJ1-5
CDR3: CASGLRRTESNQPQHF
DNA: TGTGCCAGCGGCCTCCGTCGGACAGAAAGCAATCAGCCCCAGCATTTT

size: NA
V: TRBV7-2
D: NA
J: TRBJ1-6
CDR3: CASSFFRTNSPLHF
DNA: TGTGCCAGCAGCTTTTTCAGGACAAATTCACCCCTCCACTTT

size: many
V: TRBV2
D: TRBD1
J: TRBJ2-7
CDR3: CASSAGPGERGTGSYEQYF
DNA: TGTGCCAGCAGTGCGGGCCCGGGGGAGCGCGGGACAGGGTCCTACGAGCAGTACTTC

size: many
V: TRBV7-2
D: NA
J: TRBJ1-1
CDR3: CASSLSVWKMNTEAFF
DNA: TGTGCCAGCAGCTTATCGGTCTGGAAAATGAACACTGAAGCTTTCTTT

size: NA
V: TRBV19
D: NA
J: TRBJ2-2
CDR3: CASSISGLGTGELFF
DNA: TGTGCCAGTAGTATTTCTGGGTTGGGGACCGGGGAGCTGTTTTTT

size: many
V: TRBV5-1
D: NA
J: TRBJ1-2
CDR3: CASSLADPRGYGYTF
DNA: TGCGCCAGCAGCTTGGCGGACCCGAGGGGCTATGGCTACACCTTC

size: many
V: TRBV20-1
D: NA
J: TRBJ2-7
CDR3: CSAREAGRYEQYF
DNA: TGCAGTGCTAGAGAGGCGGGACGATACGAGCAGTACTTC

size: NA
V: TRBV10-1
D: NA
J: TRBJ2-5
CDR3: CASSEGGNRETQYF
DNA: TGCGCCAGCAGTGAAGGAGGAAACCGAGAGACCCAGTACTTC

size: many
V: TRBV19
D: TRBD2
J: TRBJ2-7
CDR3: CASSNTGEGTYEQYF
DNA: TGTGCCAGTAGTAACACCGGGGAGGGGACCTACGAGCAGTACTTC

size: few
V: TRBV7-9
D: NA
J: TRBJ1-6
CDR3: CASTKGDYTLHF
DNA: TGTGCCAGCACCAAGGGGGATTACACCCTCCACTTT

size: once
V: TRBV10-2
D: TRBD1
J: TRBJ2-1
CDR3: CASSPGTGGGSEQFF
DNA: TGCGCCAGCAGCCCAGGGACAGGGGGAGGGAGCGAGCAGTTCTTC

size: many
V: TRBV6-5
D: NA
J: TRBJ1-4
CDR3: CASSYSGRINEKLFF
DNA: TGTGCCAGCAGTTACTCGGGACGGATAAATGAAAAACTGTTTTTT

size: many
V: TRBV14
D: NA
J: TRBJ2-6
CDR3: CASSQARTGANVLTF
DNA: TGTGCCAGCAGCCAAGCAAGGACCGGGGCCAACGTCCTGACTTTC

size: NA
V: TRBV25-1
D: TRBD2
J: TRBJ2-7
CDR3: CASSEFPGRDYSYEQYF
DNA: TGTGCCAGCAGTGAATTCCCGGGGCGGGACTACTCCTACGAGCAGTACTTC

size: NA
V: TRBV4-3
D: NA
J: TRBJ2-5
CDR3: CASSQGLSQETQYF
DNA: TGCGCCAGCAGCCAGGGACTCTCTCAAGAGACCCAGTACTTC

size: NA
V: TRBV19
D: TRBD1
J: TRBJ2-7
CDR3: CASRPGTGVSYEQYF
DNA: TGTGCCAGTAGGCCCGGGACAGGGGTGAGTTACGAGCAGTACTTC

size: NA
V: TRBV7-6
D: NA
J: TRBJ1-1
CDR3: CASSSYRAGTEAFF
DNA: TGTGCCAGCAGCTCCTACAGGGCGGGCACTGAAGCTTTCTTT

size: NA
V: TRBV10-2
D: NA
J: TRBJ1-2
CDR3: CASSKIQGGYTF
DNA: TGCGCCAGTAGTAAAATACAGGGTGGCTACACCTTC

size: few
V: TRBV20-1
D: NA
J: TRBJ1-5
CDR3: CSARDFETQHF
DNA: TGCAGTGCGAGGGACTTCGAGACCCAGCATTTT

size: many
V: TRBV2
D: TRBD1
J: TRBJ2-5
CDR3: CASSELQGSEETQYF
DNA: TGTGCCAGCAGTGAACTACAGGGGTCAGAGGAGACCCAGTACTTC

size: many
V: TRBV7-8
D: NA
J: TRBJ2-7
CDR3: CASSSTEVGFLYEQYF
DNA: TGTGCCAGCAGCTCTACGGAAGTGGGCTTCTTATACGAGCAGTACTTC

size: NA
V: TRBV29-1
D: NA
J: TRBJ2-5
CDR3: CSGGAGGLETQYF
DNA: TGCAGCGGCGGTGCCGGGGGTTTGGAGACCCAGTACTTC

size: NA
V: TRBV6-5
D: NA
J: TRBJ2-7
CDR3: CASSYTGLAYEQYF
DNA: TGTGCCAGCAGTTATACAGGTCTAGCCTACGAGCAGTACTTC

size: NA
V: TRBV29-1
D: TRBD1
J: TRBJ2-5
CDR3: CSVAGTGGKFF
DNA: TGCAGCGTAGCCGGGACAGGGGGAAAGTTCTTC

size: many
V: TRBV29-1
D: TRBD2
J: TRBJ2-3
CDR3: CSVEGTSGSVDTQYF
DNA: TGCAGCGTTGAAGGGACTAGCGGGAGTGTAGATACGCAGTATTTT

size: NA
V: TRBV7-8
D: NA
J: TRBJ1-4
CDR3: CASSPRRGSANEKLFF
DNA: TGTGCCAGCAGCCCGCGCCGGGGCAGTGCTAATGAAAAACTGTTTTTT

size: many
V: TRBV11-2
D: TRBD1
J: TRBJ1-2
CDR3: CASSLGQGDVYGYTF
DNA: TGTGCCAGCAGCTTAGGGCAGGGGGACGTCTATGGCTACACCTTC

size: NA
V: TRBV29-1
D: NA
J: TRBJ1-1
CDR3: CSLVVLGQNTEAFF
DNA: TGCAGCTTAGTCGTACTAGGGCAGAACACTGAAGCTTTCTTT

size: many
V: TRBV9
D: NA
J: TRBJ1-3
CDR3: CASSVASTPGNTIYF
DNA: TGTGCCAGCAGCGTAGCCTCAACTCCTGGAAACACCATATATTTT

size: NA
V: TRBV5-1
D: NA
J: TRBJ1-2
CDR3: CASSLGVGDTNYGYTF
DNA: TGCGCCAGCAGCTTGGGGGTGGGGGATACTAACTATGGCTACACCTTC

size: NA
V: TRBV20-1
D: TRBD1
J: TRBJ1-5
CDR3: CSAEDPGGGQPQHF
DNA: TGCAGTGCCGAGGACCCAGGGGGCGGTCAGCCCCAGCATTTT

size: NA
V: TRBV28
D: NA
J: TRBJ2-7
CDR3: CASSSRDSPPYEQYF
DNA: TGTGCCAGCAGTTCCCGGGACTCTCCCCCCTACGAGCAGTACTTC

size: many
V: TRBV7-2
D: NA
J: TRBJ1-5
CDR3: CASSLGYQPQHF
DNA: TGTGCCAGCAGCTTGGGGTATCAGCCCCAGCATTTT

size: many
V: TRBV2
D: TRBD1
J: TRBJ1-1
CDR3: CASMVGGAVAEAFF
DNA: TGTGCCAGCATGGTAGGGGGCGCGGTTGCTGAAGCTTTCTTT

size: NA
V: TRBV29-1
D: NA
J: TRBJ1-3
CDR3: CSADPRVGGSGNTIYF
DNA: TGCAGCGCCGACCCTAGGGTGGGAGGCTCTGGAAACACCATATATTTT

size: NA
V: TRBV7-9
D: NA
J: TRBJ1-1
CDR3: CASSFSYRREAFF
DNA: TGTGCCAGCAGCTTTAGTTACAGACGCGAAGCTTTCTTT

size: few
V: TRBV3-1
D: TRBD1
J: TRBJ1-2
CDR3: CASTGTDLYGYTF
DNA: TGTGCCAGCACCGGGACAGACCTCTATGGCTACACCTTC

size: NA
V: TRBV7-9
D: NA
J: TRBJ2-1
CDR3: CASSDGFDEQFF
DNA: TGTGCCAGCAGTGACGGGTTCGATGAGCAGTTCTTC